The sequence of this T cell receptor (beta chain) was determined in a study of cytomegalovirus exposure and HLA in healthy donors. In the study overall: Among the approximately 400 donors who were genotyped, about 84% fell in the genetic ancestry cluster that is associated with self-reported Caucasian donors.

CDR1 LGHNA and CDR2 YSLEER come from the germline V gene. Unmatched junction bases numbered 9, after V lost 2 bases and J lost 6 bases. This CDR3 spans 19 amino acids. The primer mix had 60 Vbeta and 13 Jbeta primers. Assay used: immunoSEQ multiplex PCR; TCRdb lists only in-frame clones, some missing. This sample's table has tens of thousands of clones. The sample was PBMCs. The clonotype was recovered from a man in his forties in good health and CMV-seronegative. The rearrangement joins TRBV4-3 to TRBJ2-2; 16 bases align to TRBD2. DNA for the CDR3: TGCGCCAGCAGCCAATCCGGGACTAGCGGGAGGGAAGGTGCCGGGGAGCTGTTTTTT. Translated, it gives CASSQSGTSGREGAGELFF.